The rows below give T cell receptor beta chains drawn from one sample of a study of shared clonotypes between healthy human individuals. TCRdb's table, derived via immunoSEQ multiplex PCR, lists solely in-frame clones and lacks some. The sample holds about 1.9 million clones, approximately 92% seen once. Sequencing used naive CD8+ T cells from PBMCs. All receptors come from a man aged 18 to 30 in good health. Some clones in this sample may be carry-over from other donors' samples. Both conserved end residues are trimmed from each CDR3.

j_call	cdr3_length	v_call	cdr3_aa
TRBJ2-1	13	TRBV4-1	ASSEGQGAYNEQF
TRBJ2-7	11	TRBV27	ASSLSLGWEQY
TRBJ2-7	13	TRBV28	ASSFYEGRTYEQY
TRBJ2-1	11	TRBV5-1	ASSLAFFNEQF
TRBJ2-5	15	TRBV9	ASSVGGSGINQETQY
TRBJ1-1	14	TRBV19	ASSGLQGAMNTEAF
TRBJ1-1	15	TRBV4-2	ASSQDAAGHLGTEAF
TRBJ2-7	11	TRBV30	AWSGGLRAEQY
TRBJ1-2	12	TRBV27	ASSFRGPSYGYT
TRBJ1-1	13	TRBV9	ASSVSGTGNTEAF
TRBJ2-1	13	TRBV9	ASSDPREGGNEQF
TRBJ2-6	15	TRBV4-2	ASSHPGSVVKANVLT
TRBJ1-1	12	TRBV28	ASSLGQLNTEAF